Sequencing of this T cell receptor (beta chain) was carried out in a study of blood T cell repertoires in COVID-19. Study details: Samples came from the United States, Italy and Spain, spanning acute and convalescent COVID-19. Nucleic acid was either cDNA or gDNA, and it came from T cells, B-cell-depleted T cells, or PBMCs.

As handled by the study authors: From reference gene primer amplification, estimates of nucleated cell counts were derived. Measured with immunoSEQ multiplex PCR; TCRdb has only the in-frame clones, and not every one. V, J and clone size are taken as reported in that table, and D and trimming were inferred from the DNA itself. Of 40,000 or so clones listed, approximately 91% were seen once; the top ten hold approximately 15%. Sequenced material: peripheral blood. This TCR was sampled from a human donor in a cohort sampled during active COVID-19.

In DNA, the CDR3 is TGTGCCAGCTCACCACGCAGGGCCGGAACTAATGAAAAACTGTTTTTT. This gives the protein CASSPRRAGTNEKLFF. The chain couples TRBV18 to TRBJ1-4; maybe TRBD1 (5 bases). Germline V CDR1 and CDR2: KGHSH, LQKENI. The CDR3 sequence is 16 residues long. The V end was cut by 1 base, the J end by 1 base, with 10 bases between.